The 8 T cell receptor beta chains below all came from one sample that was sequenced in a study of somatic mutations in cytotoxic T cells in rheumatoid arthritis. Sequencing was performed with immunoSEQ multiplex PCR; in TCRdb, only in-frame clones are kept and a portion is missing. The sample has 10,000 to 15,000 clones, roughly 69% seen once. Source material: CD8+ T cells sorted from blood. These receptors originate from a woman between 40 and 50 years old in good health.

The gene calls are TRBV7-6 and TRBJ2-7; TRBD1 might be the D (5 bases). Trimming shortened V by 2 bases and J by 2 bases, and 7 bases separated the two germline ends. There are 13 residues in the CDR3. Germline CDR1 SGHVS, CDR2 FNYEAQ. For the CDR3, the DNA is TGTGCCAGCAGCTTATCGACAGCCTACGAGCAGTACTTC. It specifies CASSLSTAYEQYF.

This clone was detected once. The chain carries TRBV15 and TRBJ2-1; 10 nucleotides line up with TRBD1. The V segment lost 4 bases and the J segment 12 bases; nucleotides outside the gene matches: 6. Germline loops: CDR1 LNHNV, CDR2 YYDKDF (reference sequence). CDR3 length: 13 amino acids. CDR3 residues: CATSTRQGARQFF. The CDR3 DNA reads TGTGCCACCAGCACGCGACAGGGGGCTAGGCAGTTCTTC.

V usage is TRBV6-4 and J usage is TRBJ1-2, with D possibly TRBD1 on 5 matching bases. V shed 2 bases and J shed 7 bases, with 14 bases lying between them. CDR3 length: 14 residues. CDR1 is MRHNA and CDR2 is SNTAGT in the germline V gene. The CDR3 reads CASSDHLGATGYTF. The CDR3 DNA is TGTGCCAGCAGTGACCATCTAGGGGCTACTGGCTACACCTTC.

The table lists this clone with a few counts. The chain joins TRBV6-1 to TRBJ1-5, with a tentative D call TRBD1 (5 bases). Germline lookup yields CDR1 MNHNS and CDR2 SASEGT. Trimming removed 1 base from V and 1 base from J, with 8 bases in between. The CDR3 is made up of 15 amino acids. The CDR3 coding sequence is TGTGCCAGCAGTGAAGTGGGGGGGAGCAATCAGCCCCAGCATTTT. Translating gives CASSEVGGSNQPQHF.

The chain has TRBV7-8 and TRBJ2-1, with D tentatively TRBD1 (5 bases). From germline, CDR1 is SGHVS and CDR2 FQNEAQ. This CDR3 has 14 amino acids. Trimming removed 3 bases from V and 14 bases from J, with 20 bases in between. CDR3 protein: CASSLERGFIVKFF. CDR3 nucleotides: TGTGCCAGCAGCTTGGAAAGGGGTTTCATCGTGAAGTTCTTC.

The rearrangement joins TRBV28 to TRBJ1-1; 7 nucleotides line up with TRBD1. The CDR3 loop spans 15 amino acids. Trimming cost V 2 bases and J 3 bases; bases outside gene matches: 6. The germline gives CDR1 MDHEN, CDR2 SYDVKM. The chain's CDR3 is CASSLATGFYTEAFF. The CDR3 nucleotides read TGTGCCAGCAGTTTAGCGACAGGGTTTTACACTGAAGCTTTCTTT.

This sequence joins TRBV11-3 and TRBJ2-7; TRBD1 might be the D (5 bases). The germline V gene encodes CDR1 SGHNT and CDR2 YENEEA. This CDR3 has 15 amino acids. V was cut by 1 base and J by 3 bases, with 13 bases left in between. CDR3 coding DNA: TGTGCCAGCAGCTTAGTCGACAGTTCGAACTACGAGCAGTACTTC. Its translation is CASSLVDSSNYEQYF.

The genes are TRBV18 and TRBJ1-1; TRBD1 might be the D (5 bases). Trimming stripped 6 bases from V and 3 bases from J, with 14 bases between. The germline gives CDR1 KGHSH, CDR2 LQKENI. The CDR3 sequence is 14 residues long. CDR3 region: CASSPSGGDTEAFF. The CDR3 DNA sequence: TGTGCCAGCTCCCCGTCCGGGGGGGACACTGAAGCTTTCTTT.